One TCR beta chain is described in this entry. Repertoires were generated with immunoSEQ multiplex PCR, while TCRdb's copy carries only in-frame clones and drops some. The profile covers over 100,000 clones, with approximately 82% appearing a single time and roughly 7.9% taken by the ten largest. With 7 bases clipped from V and 2 bases from J, the junction kept 14 bases outside the gene matches. The CDR3 consists of 16 residues. Germline CDR1 reads SQVTM; CDR2 reads ANQGSEA. This entry belongs to a study of blood T cell repertoires in COVID-19. Material for sequencing was peripheral blood. This receptor was obtained from a woman older than 75 with active or convalescent COVID-19. J is TRBJ2-5 and V is TRBV29-1; TRBD1 agrees at 9 bases. CDR3 residues: CSAEIQNRGRQETQYF. CDR3 nucleotide sequence: TGCAGCGCCGAAATTCAAAACAGGGGGCGGCAAGAGACCCAGTACTTC.